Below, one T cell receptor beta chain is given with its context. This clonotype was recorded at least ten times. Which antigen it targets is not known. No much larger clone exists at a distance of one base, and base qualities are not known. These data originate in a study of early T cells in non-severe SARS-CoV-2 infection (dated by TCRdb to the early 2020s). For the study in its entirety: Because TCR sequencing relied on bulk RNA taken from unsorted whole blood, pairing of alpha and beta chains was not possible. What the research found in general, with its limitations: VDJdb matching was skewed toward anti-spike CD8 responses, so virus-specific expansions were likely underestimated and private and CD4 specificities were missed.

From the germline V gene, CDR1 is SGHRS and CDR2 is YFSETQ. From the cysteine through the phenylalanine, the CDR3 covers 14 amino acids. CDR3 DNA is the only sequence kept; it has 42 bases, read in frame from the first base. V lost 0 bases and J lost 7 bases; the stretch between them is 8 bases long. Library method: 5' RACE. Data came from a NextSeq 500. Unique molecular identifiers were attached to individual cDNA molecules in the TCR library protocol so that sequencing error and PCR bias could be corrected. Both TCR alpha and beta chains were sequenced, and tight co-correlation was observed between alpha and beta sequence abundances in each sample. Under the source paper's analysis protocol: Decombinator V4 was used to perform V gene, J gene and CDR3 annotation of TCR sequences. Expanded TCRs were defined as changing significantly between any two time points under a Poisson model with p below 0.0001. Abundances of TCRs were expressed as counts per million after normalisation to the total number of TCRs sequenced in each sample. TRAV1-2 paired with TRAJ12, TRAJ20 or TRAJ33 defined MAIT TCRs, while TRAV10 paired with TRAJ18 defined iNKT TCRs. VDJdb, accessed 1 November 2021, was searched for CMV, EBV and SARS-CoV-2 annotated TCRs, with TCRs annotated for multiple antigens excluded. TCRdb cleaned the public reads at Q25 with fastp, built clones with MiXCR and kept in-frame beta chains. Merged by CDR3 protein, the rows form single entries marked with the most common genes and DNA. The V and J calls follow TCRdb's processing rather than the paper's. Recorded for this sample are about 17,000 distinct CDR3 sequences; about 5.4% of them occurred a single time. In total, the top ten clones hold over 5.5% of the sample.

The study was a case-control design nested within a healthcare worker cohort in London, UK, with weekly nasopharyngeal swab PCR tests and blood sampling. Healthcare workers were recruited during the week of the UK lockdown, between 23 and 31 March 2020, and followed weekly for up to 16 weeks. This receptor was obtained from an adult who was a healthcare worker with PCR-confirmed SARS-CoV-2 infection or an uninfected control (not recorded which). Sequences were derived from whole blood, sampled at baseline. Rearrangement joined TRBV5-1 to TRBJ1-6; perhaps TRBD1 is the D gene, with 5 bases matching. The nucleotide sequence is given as TGCGCCAGCAGCTTGGGGTGGGGCAATTCACCCCTCCACTTT. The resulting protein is CASSLGWGNSPLHF.